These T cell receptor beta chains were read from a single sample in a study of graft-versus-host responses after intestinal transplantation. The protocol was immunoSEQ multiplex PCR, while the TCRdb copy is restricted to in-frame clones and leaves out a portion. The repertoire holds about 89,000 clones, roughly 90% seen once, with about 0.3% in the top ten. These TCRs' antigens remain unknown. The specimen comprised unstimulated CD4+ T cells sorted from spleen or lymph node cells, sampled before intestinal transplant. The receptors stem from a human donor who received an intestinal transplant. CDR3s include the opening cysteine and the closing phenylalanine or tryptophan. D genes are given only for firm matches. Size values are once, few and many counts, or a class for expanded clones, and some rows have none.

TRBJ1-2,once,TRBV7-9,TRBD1,TGTGCCAGCAGCTTCACAGGGGGCAGCTATGGCTACACCTTC,CASSFTGGSYGYTF
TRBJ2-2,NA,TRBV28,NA,TGTGCCAGCAGTTTAGGTGGTAGCCCCGGGGAGCTGTTTTTT,CASSLGGSPGELFF
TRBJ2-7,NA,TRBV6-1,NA,TGTGCCAGCAGTTACAAGTACGAGCAGTACTTC,CASSYKYEQYF
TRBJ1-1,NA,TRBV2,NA,TGTGCCAGCAGGGTTGGACACTTGAACACTGAAGCTTTCTTT,CASRVGHLNTEAFF
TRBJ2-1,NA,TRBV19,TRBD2,TGTGCCAGTAGTAGATTCCTAAGCGGGAGCTCCTACAATGAGCAGTTCTTC,CASSRFLSGSSYNEQFF
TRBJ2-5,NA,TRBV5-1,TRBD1,TGCGCCAGCAGCCCAGGACAGGGGTACCAGTACTTC,CASSPGQGYQYF
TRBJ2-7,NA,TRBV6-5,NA,TGTGCCAGCAGTTACCGAGGGGCTCGCATACACGAGCAGTACTTC,CASSYRGARIHEQYF
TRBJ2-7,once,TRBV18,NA,TGTGCCAGCTCACCAGGGACAGCGGGCTACGAGCAGTACTTC,CASSPGTAGYEQYF
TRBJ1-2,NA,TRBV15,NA,TGTGCCACCAGCAGAGATTCAAAGACCCACTATGGCTACACCTTC,CATSRDSKTHYGYTF
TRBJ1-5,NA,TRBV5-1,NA,TGCGCCAGCAGCTTGGGTCACAACAATCAGCCCCAGCATTTT,CASSLGHNNQPQHF
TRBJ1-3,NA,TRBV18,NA,TGTGCCAGCTCACCGGACGGCTCTGGAAACACCATATATTTT,CASSPDGSGNTIYF
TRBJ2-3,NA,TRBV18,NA,TGTGCCAGCTCCCTATCCGGGCCGTCCCCGGCGGACCCATCCACAGATACGCAGTATTTT,CASSLSGPSPADPSTDTQYF
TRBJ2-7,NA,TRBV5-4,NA,TGTGCCAGCAGCCAATCCTACTCCTACGAGCAGTACTTC,CASSQSYSYEQYF
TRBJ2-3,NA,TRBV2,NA,TGTGCCAGCATCCCCCAGGGAACAGATACGCAGTATTTT,CASIPQGTDTQYF
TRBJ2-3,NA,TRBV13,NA,TGTGCCAGCAGCTTAGGTTACGGACAGGACCGGGGGGATACGCAGTATTTT,CASSLGYGQDRGDTQYF
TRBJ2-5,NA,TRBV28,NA,TGTGCCAGCAGTTTGGTCGCGTACCAAGAGACCCAGTACTTC,CASSLVAYQETQYF
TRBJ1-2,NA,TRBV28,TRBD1,TGTGCCAGCAGTCCCGGGACAGGAGCTAACTATGGCTACACCTTC,CASSPGTGANYGYTF
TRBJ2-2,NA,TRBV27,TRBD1,TGTGCCAGCAGACCCCTCAGGGGGCTTATGAACACCGGGGAGCTGTTTTTT,CASRPLRGLMNTGELFF
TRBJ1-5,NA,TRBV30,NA,TGTGCCTGGAGTAGAGGACAGTTCAATCAGCCCCAGCATTTT,CAWSRGQFNQPQHF
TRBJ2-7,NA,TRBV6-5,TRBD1,TGTGCCAGCAGACAGGGGCCCCCCTACGAGCAGTACTTC,CASRQGPPYEQYF
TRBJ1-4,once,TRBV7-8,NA,TGTGCCAGCAGCTTTCGGGATAGGGGTCGGGGTGAAAAACTGTTTTTT,CASSFRDRGRGEKLFF
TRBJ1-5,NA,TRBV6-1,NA,TGTGCCAGCAGAAGGGGGGGTTTGAGTAGTCAGCCCCAGCATTTT,CASRRGGLSSQPQHF
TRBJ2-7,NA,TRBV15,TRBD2,TGTGCCACCAGCATAGGCCTCGGGTTGCGGGAGACGTACGAGCAGTACTTC,CATSIGLGLRETYEQYF
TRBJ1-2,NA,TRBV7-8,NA,TGTGCCAGCAGCCGACGGTTCCCGGACTATGGCTACACCTTC,CASSRRFPDYGYTF
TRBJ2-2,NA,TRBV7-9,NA,TGTGCCAGCAGCTTAGGAGTCAGGGCACTAAGTCTAAACACCGGGGAGCTGTTTTTT,CASSLGVRALSLNTGELFF
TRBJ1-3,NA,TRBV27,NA,TGTGCCAGCAGTTTGAGGGGTCGTCTTTCTGGAAACACCATATATTTT,CASSLRGRLSGNTIYF
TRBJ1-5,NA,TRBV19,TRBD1,TGTGCCAGTAGTATAGGACTACGTGACAGGGTTAGCAATCAGCCCCAGCATTTT,CASSIGLRDRVSNQPQHF
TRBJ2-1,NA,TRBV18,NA,TGTGCCAGCTCACCACCGGTGGGCTCGGGCGATGAGCAGTTCTTC,CASSPPVGSGDEQFF
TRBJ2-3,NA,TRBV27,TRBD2,TGTGCCAGCAGTTTACGGAGGGTTAGCGGGAGGTCGGTAAATACGCAGTATTTT,CASSLRRVSGRSVNTQYF
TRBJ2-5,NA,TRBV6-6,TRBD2,TGTGCCAGCAGTTACCCTGGGACTAGCGGGAAGACCCAGTACTTC,CASSYPGTSGKTQYF
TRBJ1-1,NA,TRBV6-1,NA,TGTGCCAGCAGGGCCGGGATTAACACTGAAGCTTTCTTT,CASRAGINTEAFF
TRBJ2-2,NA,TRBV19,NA,TGTGCCAGTAGTATAGGGGGGGCGAACACCGGGGAGCTGTTTTTT,CASSIGGANTGELFF
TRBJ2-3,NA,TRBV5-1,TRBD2,TGCGCCAGCAGCCCCTATAGGACTAGCGGGAGGGCGGATACGCAGTATTTT,CASSPYRTSGRADTQYF
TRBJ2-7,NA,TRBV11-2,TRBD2,TGTGCCAGCAGCTTAGATTGGAGTAGCGGGAGGGACTACGAGCAGTACTTC,CASSLDWSSGRDYEQYF
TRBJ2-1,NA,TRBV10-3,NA,TGTGCCATCAGCCCGCGACCGCAGATAGACAATGAGCAGTTCTTC,CAISPRPQIDNEQFF
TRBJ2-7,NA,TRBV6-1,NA,TGTGCCAGCAGTGAAGTATCCCCCTACGAGCAGTACTTC,CASSEVSPYEQYF
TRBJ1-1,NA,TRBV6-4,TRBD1,TGTGCCAGCAGCGTCGGACAGGGGGCGCGAGCTTTCTTT,CASSVGQGARAFF
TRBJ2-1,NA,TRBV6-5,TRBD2,TGTGCCAGCCGAGCCGGGACTATTATTAATGAGCAGTTCTTC,CASRAGTIINEQFF
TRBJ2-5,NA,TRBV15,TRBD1,TGTGCCACCAGCCGGGGACAGGGGGCGGTGGAGACCCAGTACTTC,CATSRGQGAVETQYF
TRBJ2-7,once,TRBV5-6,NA,TGTGCCAGCAGCTATAGGGGAAACGAGCAGTACTTC,CASSYRGNEQYF
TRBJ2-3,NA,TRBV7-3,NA,TGTGCCAGCAGCTTGGGCCCAGCTAGTATTCCGCAGTATTTT,CASSLGPASIPQYF
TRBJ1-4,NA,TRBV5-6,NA,TGTGCCAGCAGCCACCGTATACCCAGGTTTAATGAAAAACTGTTTTTT,CASSHRIPRFNEKLFF